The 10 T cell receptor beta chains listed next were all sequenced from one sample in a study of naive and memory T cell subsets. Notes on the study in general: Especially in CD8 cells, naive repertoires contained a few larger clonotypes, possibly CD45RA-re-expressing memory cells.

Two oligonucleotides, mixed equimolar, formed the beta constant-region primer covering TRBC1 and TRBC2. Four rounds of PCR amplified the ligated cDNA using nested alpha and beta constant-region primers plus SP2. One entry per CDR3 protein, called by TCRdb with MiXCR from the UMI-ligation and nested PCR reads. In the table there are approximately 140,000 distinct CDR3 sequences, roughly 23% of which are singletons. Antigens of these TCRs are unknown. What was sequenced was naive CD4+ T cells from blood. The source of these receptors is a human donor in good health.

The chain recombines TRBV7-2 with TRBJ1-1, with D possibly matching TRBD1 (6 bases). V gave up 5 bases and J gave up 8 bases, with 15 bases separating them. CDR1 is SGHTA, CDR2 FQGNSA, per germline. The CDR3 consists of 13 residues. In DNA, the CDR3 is TGTGCCAGCAGCCTAAAGATGCAGGGGGAAGCTTTCTTT. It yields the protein CASSLKMQGEAFF.

The CDR3 DNA is TGTGCCAGCACCACGGCGGGGGGAATGGTTGAGCAGTTCTTC. Translation gives CASTTAGGMVEQFF. This chain uses TRBV11-1 with TRBJ2-1; 8 nucleotides line up with TRBD2. Germline CDR1 reads SGHAT; CDR2 reads FQDESV (reference sequence). The CDR3 loop spans 14 amino acids. V shed 7 bases, J shed 9 bases, and the junction held 11 bases outside the gene matches.

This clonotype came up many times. The CDR3 reads CASSPRLTDTQYF. The CDR3 DNA reads TGTGCCAGCAGCCCCCGCCTCACAGATACGCAGTATTTT. This chain links TRBV7-3 with TRBJ2-3; D gene unclear. The CDR3 is made up of 13 amino acids. Germline V CDR1 and CDR2: SGHTA, FQGTGA. V dropped 5 bases and J dropped 2 bases, with 8 bases sitting between them. Combining the CDR3 with reference TRBV7-3 and TRBJ2-3 gives the whole variable domain GAGVSQTPSNKVTEKGKYVELRCDPISGHTALYWYRQSLGQGPEFLIYFQGTGAADDSGLPNDRFFAVRPEGSVSTLKIQRTERGDSAVYLCASSPRLTDTQYFGPGTRLTVL.

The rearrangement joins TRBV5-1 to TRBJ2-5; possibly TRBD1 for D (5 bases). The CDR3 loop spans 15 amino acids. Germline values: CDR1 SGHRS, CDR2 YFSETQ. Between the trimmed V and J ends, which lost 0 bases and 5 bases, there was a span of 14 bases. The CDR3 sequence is CASSLAAGFLETQYF. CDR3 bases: TGCGCCAGCAGCTTGGCGGCAGGGTTTCTTGAGACCCAGTACTTC. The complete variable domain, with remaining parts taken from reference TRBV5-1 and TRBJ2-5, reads KAGVTQTPRYLIKTRGQQVTLSCSPISGHRSVSWYQQTPGQGLQFLFEYFSETQRNKGNFPGRFSGRQFSNSRSEMNVSTLELGDSALYLCASSLAAGFLETQYFGPGTRLLVL.

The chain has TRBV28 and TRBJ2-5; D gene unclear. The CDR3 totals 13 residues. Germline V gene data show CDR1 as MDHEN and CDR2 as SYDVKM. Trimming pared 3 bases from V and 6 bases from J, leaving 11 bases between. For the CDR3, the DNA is TGTGCCAGCAGTTTTGAAGGGCGGCAGACCCAGTACTTC. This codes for CASSFEGRQTQYF. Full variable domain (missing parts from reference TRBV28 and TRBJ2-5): DVKVTQSSRYLVKRTGEKVFLECVQDMDHENMFWYRQDPGLGLRLIYFSYDVKMKEKGDIPEGYSVSREKKERFSLILESASTNQTSMYLCASSFEGRQTQYFGPGTRLLVL.

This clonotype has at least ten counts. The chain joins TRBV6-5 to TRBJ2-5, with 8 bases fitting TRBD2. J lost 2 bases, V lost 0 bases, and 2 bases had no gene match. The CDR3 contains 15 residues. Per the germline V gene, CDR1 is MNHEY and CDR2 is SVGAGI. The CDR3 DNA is TGTGCCAGCAGTTACTCCCGACTAGCGCAAGAGACCCAGTACTTC. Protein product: CASSYSRLAQETQYF.

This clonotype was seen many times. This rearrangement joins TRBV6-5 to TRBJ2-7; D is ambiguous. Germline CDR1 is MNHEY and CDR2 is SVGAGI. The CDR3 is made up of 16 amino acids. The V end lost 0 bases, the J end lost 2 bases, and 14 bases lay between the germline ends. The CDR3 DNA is TGTGCCAGCAGTTACTCGACTCGGGCAGGTCCCTACGAGCAGTACTTC. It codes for CASSYSTRAGPYEQYF.

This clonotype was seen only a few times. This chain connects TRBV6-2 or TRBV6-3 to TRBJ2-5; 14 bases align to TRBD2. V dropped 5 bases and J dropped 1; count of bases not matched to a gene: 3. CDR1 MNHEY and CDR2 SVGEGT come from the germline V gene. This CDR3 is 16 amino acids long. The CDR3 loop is CASSTGTSGSQETQYF. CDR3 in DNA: TGTGCCAGCAGTACAGGGACTAGCGGGAGCCAAGAGACCCAGTACTTC.

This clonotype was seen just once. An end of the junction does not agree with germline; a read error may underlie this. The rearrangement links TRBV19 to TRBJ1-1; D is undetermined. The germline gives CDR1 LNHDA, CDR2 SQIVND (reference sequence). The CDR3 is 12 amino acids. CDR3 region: CASGAWEKHFLF. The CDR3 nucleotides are TGTGCCAGTGGCGCCTGGGAGAAACACTTTCTCTTT.

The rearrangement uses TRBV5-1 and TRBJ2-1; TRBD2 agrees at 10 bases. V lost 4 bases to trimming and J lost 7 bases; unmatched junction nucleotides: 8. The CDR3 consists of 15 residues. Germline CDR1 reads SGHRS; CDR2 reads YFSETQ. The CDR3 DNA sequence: TGCGCCAGCAGCCCCGGGACTAGCGTTAAGAATGAGCAGTTCTTC. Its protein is CASSPGTSVKNEQFF. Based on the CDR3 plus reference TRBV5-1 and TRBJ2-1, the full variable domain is KAGVTQTPRYLIKTRGQQVTLSCSPISGHRSVSWYQQTPGQGLQFLFEYFSETQRNKGNFPGRFSGRQFSNSRSEMNVSTLELGDSALYLCASSPGTSVKNEQFFGPGTRLTVL.